This T cell receptor beta chain came from a study of blood T cell repertoires in COVID-19 (TCRdb year 2020). Looking at the study overall: Collaborator samples came from the United States, Italy and Spain and covered acute and convalescent phases of COVID-19. The prospective study material was composed of cDNA or gDNA derived from T cells, B-cell-depleted T cells, or PBMCs. Subjects who had been exposed to COVID-19, were actively infected with it, or had recovered from it provided the deeply sampled blood TCRbeta repertoires that made up the dataset. The repertoires were released in a freely available public database intended as a resource for research on the immune response to SARS-CoV-2. Samples came from the ongoing ImmuneRACE study (first 160 participants) plus 1,254 subjects from 6 global collaborators. Sample metadata almost always included a de-identified subject ID, COVID-19 status, age in years and sex. HLA class I and class II types, where available, came from metadata supplied by the sample provider rather than from assay-based typing.

As concerns this clone: What antigen it recognizes has not been identified. No per-base quality is available; no much larger clone lies one base away.

The CDR3 covers 11 residues, taking in both the cysteine and the phenylalanine. The kept DNA is CDR3 alone, 33 bases in frame from the first base. The CDR1 and CDR2 encoded by the germline V gene are SQVTM and ANQGSEA. V and J are truncated by 8 bases and 7 bases respectively, leaving an intervening sequence of 14 bases. TCRbeta CDR3 regions were amplified from genomic DNA using the immunoSEQ Assay, a bias-controlled multiplex PCR. The original pipeline was this. Within the assay, amplification of reference gene primers was used to estimate how many nucleated cells each sample contained. Sequence reads were collapsed and filtered to measure the absolute abundance of every unique TCRbeta CDR3 rearrangement. For each sample, productive Simpson clonality was calculated as the square root of Simpson's diversity index over productive rearrangements. TCRdb limited this immuneACCESS table to in-frame rearrangements with V and J called. A share of clones is missing; checked studies link under half to unresolved V genes, and the rest is unexplained. The V and J calls and clone size are taken from that table; D and trimming were inferred from the DNA. The sample table records 250,000 or so clones; around 86% of these occur just once. The ten largest clones take up 2.6% of the sample.

Enrolling through a virtual design, the prospective study's participants ranged in age from roughly 18 to 100 years and lived across some 23 United States geographic areas. Cohort assignment in the prospective study relied on participant-reported clinical history from a screening survey and a study questionnaire. Recovered participants in ImmuneRACE Cohort 3 were defined as having two consecutive negative NP/OP PCR tests, clearance from a healthcare professional, or resolution of symptoms. Mobile phlebotomists in the prospective study collected whole blood, serum and a nasopharyngeal or oropharyngeal swab from every participant. Over a roughly 2-month period, participants in the prospective study had the option of providing additional blood draws and questionnaires. Before DNA extraction, blood samples from the prospective study were shipped at room temperature or frozen. Points the paper makes about the study in general: How much clinical and demographic metadata was included differed by source and by participant, and the metadata was provided uncurated.

The source of this sequence is a young woman who had recovered from COVID-19. Sequenced: PBMCs or T cells enriched from blood (not recorded which). The sequence is built from TRBV29-1 and TRBJ1-2; the D gene cannot be named for sure. The nucleotide sequence is TGCAGCACGTGGAGGGTTGGTGGCTACACCTTC. Translated, it gives CSTWRVGGYTF. The entire variable domain, with the stretches around the CDR3 drawn from the reference TRBV29-1 and TRBJ1-2 proteins, is SAVISQKPSRDICQRGTSLTIQCQVDSQVTMMFWYRQQPGQSLTLIATANQGSEATYESGFVIDKFPISRPNLTFSTLTVSNMSPEDSSIYLCSTWRVGGYTFGSGTRLTVV.